This TCR beta chain was obtained from a study of early T cells in non-severe SARS-CoV-2 infection (dated by TCRdb to about 2021). As for the study more broadly: Because TCR sequencing was done on bulk RNA from unsorted whole blood, the alpha and beta chains could not be paired.

This clonotype was counted only a few times. Its antigen remains undetermined. Base quality data are lacking; no much larger clone is found one base away. Libraries were constructed by 5' RACE. TCRdb shows the sequencer as NextSeq 500. The TCR library protocol attached unique molecular identifiers to individual cDNA molecules to correct for sequencing error and PCR bias. Both TCR alpha and beta chains were sequenced, and tight co-correlation was observed between alpha and beta sequence abundances in each sample. In the source study's methods: Decombinator V4 was used to annotate the V gene, J gene and CDR3 of the TCR sequences. TCRs were defined as expanded if a significant change between any two time points was detected under a Poisson model with p below 0.0001. TCR abundances were normalised to the total number of TCRs sequenced per sample and expressed as counts per million. MAIT TCRs were defined by TRAV1-2 paired with TRAJ12, TRAJ20 or TRAJ33, and iNKT TCRs by TRAV10 paired with TRAJ18. VDJdb, accessed 1 November 2021, was searched for CMV, EBV and SARS-CoV-2 annotated TCRs, with TCRs annotated for multiple antigens excluded. Starting from the raw public reads, TCRdb applied fastp trimming at Q25, assembled clones with MiXCR and retained in-frame beta chains. Identical CDR3 proteins give one entry, which carries the most common genes and DNA. These V and J calls derive from TCRdb rather than the authors' analysis. The sample profile shows 55,000 to 75,000 distinct CDR3 sequences; over 4.5% of them were found once. The leading ten clones occupy under 4% of the sample.

This was a case-control study nested in a cohort of healthcare workers in London, UK, who had nasopharyngeal swab PCR tests and blood samples taken every week. Healthcare workers were enrolled in the week of the UK lockdown, from 23 to 31 March 2020, and were followed every week for up to roughly 15 weeks. Results the study describes overall, beyond this receptor: Matching against VDJdb was skewed toward anti-spike CD8 responses, likely underestimated virus-specific expansions, and missed private and CD4 specificities.

The V end gives up 6 bases and the J end 6 bases, leaving 12 bases in the junction not matched to a gene. The CDR3 has 14 amino acids, counting the end cysteine and phenylalanine. Only CDR3 DNA is held: 42 bases, read in frame from base 1. The CDR1 and CDR2 encoded by the germline V gene are SQVTM and ANQGSEA. This specimen consisted of whole blood, obtained at baseline. The rearrangement combines TRBV29-1 with TRBJ2-7, and 9 bases in between align with TRBD1. The TCR was taken from an adult who was a healthcare worker with PCR-confirmed SARS-CoV-2 infection or an uninfected control (not recorded which). The CDR3 loop reads CSVETGGTGSEQYF. The nucleotides read TGCAGCGTGGAAACAGGGGGCACGGGTAGCGAGCAGTACTTC.